One sample yielded the 30 T cell receptor beta chains listed below, sequenced in a study of OX40 agonist ivuxolimab in advanced cancers. Assay: immunoSEQ multiplex PCR; the TCRdb copy retains only in-frame clones and omits some. The profile shows about 67,000 clones, roughly 82% of them singletons. Sequenced material: CD4+ or CD8+ T cells sorted from blood, taken in a trial of the OX40 agonist ivuxolimab. The receptors originated from an adult with an advanced solid tumor such as melanoma, head and neck, liver or kidney cancer.

CDR3: CASSVTSRRGGTDTQYF. As DNA, the CDR3 is TGTGCCAGCAGTGTTACGTCGCGCAGGGGAGGAACAGATACGCAGTATTTT. This rearrangement joins TRBV6-1 to TRBJ2-3; perhaps D is TRBD1 or TRBD2 (6 bases each). Trimming removed 4 bases from V and 3 bases from J, with 20 bases in between. The CDR3 totals 17 residues. Germline-derived CDR1 and CDR2 are MNHNS and SASEGT.

The chain employs TRBV7-8 and TRBJ2-7; no reliable D call. Germline loops: CDR1 SGHVS, CDR2 FQNEAQ. This CDR3 contains 13 residues. V was shortened by 4 bases and J by 5 bases, with 12 bases between the two germline ends. The DNA of the CDR3 is TGTGCCAGCAGCTCCGGTCCGGTCAACGAGCAGTACTTC. Translation gives CASSSGPVNEQYF.

This clone was seen more than once but under ten times. The chain uses TRBV6-1 and TRBJ1-5, with TRBD1 identical over 8 bases. CDR1 is MNHNS and CDR2 is SASEGT in the germline V gene. V gave up 9 bases and J gave up 3 bases; unmatched junction bases: 10. The CDR3 consists of 15 residues. CDR3 protein: CASADREDFNQPQHF. The CDR3 DNA reads TGTGCCAGTGCGGACAGGGAAGATTTCAATCAGCCCCAGCATTTT.

The chain has TRBV7-9 and TRBJ1-6; 7 bases align to TRBD1. Germline V gene sequence: CDR1 SEHNR, CDR2 FQNEAQ (reference sequence). The junction had 8 bases not matched to a gene; V was cut back by 10 bases and J by 8 bases. There are 13 residues in the CDR3. CDR3 in DNA: TGTGCCATCAAGACAGGGACCGATTCACCCCTCCACTTT. Translation gives CAIKTGTDSPLHF.

The J gene is TRBJ1-2, the V gene TRBV6-1, with D possibly matching TRBD1 (6 bases). The CDR3 loop spans 14 amino acids. In germline, CDR1 is MNHNS, CDR2 SASEGT. Trimming took 1 base from V and 4 from J, leaving 10 bases between them. The CDR3 DNA is TGTGCCAGCAGTGAAGTGGGGGGCGGCTATGGCTACACCTTC. Amino acids: CASSEVGGGYGYTF.

This clone was counted once. The chain joins TRBV19 to TRBJ1-5; 7 bases match TRBD1. Germline lookup yields CDR1 LNHDA and CDR2 SQIVND (reference sequence). This CDR3 has 14 residues. V lost 1 base to trimming and J lost 4 bases; unmatched junction nucleotides: 1. The CDR3 bases are TGTGCCAGTAGTATAGGCAGGGGGAATCAGCCCCAGCATTTT. Translating gives CASSIGRGNQPQHF.

V usage is TRBV27 and J usage is TRBJ1-1; 9 nucleotides align to TRBD1. Trimming removed 8 bases from V and 9 bases from J; junction bases left unmatched: 22. The germline V gene has CDR1 MNHEY and CDR2 SMNVEV (reference sequence). The CDR3 has 17 amino acids. CDR3: CASYHGGTGNKNSQAFF. CDR3 DNA sequence: TGTGCCAGCTACCATGGCGGGACAGGGAACAAAAACTCTCAAGCTTTCTTT.

The table lists this clone with a count of one. The gene calls are TRBV28 and TRBJ1-5; 10 nucleotides match TRBD1. V shed 6 bases, J shed 7 bases, and the junction held 27 bases outside the gene matches. This CDR3 contains 21 residues. The V gene's germline CDR1 is MDHEN and CDR2 SYDVKM. The CDR3 DNA reads TGTGCCAGCAGCGGACCCTCGCCCAGGATCCCGGGACAGGGGACGGGGCAGCCCCAGCATTTT. Amino acids: CASSGPSPRIPGQGTGQPQHF. The whole variable domain, remainder taken from reference TRBV28 and TRBJ1-5, is DVKVTQSSRYLVKRTGEKVFLECVQDMDHENMFWYRQDPGLGLRLIYFSYDVKMKEKGDIPEGYSVSREKKERFSLILESASTNQTSMYLCASSGPSPRIPGQGTGQPQHFGDGTRLSIL.

Note on this clone: Its ends do not fully match the called genes, so a read error is possible. The V call is TRBV5-6, the J call TRBJ1-6; a weak D match, TRBD1 (6 bases). Germline values: CDR1 SGHDT, CDR2 YYEEEE. This CDR3 region has 17 residues. CDR3 protein: CASGDGQPGSFNSPLHF. For the CDR3, the DNA is TGTGCCAGCGGGGATGGACAGCCTGGATCCTTTAATTCACCCCTCCACTTT. The whole variable domain, remainder taken from reference TRBV5-6 and TRBJ1-6, is DAGVTQSPTHLIKTRGQQVTLRCSPKSGHDTVSWYQQALGQGPQFIFQYYEEEERQRGNFPDRFSGHQFPNYSSELNVNALLLGDSALYLCASGDGQPGSFNSPLHFGNGTRLTVT.

The chain links TRBV7-8 to TRBJ1-3; D remains ambiguous. CDR1 SGHVS and CDR2 FQNEAQ come from the germline V gene. V dropped 5 bases and J dropped 5 bases, with 13 bases sitting between them. The CDR3 contains 14 residues. CDR3 sequence reads: CASSTRRGRNTIYF. CDR3 DNA sequence: TGTGCCAGCAGCACCCGGCGAGGGCGAAACACCATATATTTT. Full variable domain (missing parts from reference TRBV7-8 and TRBJ1-3): GAGVSQSPRYKVAKRGQDVALRCDPISGHVSLFWYQQALGQGPEFLTYFQNEAQLDKSGLPSDRFFAERPEGSVSTLKIQRTQQEDSAVYLCASSTRRGRNTIYFGEGSWLTVV.

The chain joins TRBV28 to TRBJ2-7; TRBD1 matches at 10 bases. V lost 5 bases and J lost 6; bases outside the gene matches: 10. The germline gives CDR1 MDHEN, CDR2 SYDVKM. The CDR3 is 15 amino acids. Here the CDR3 DNA reads TGTGCCAGCAGTACCTCGGGACAGGGGACGGGCGAGCAGTACTTC. It specifies CASSTSGQGTGEQYF.

Here the CDR3 reads CASVRFPEGGYTF. The CDR3 DNA is TGTGCCAGCGTCCGTTTCCCCGAAGGTGGCTACACCTTC. This sequence joins TRBV28 and TRBJ1-2; D ambiguous. The germline V and J ends were trimmed by 8 bases and 7 bases, with 17 bases remaining between them. Germline lookup yields CDR1 MDHEN and CDR2 SYDVKM. CDR3 length: 13 residues.

The rearrangement uses TRBV2 and TRBJ2-1; D is possibly TRBD1 (6 bases). The CDR3 covers 13 residues. Germline CDR1 is SNHLY and CDR2 is FYNNEI. Trimming removed 6 bases at V and 8 bases at J, with 14 bases between. CDR3 protein: CASSPDRIHEQFF. Here the CDR3 DNA reads TGTGCCAGCAGCCCGGACAGAATCCATGAGCAGTTCTTC.

DNA of the CDR3: TGTGCCAGCAGCTCTGGGGACAGAGGAGAAACTGAAGCTTTCTTT. This gives the protein CASSSGDRGETEAFF. This rearrangement joins TRBV11-1 to TRBJ1-1, with TRBD1 matching over 7 bases. The ends lost 4 bases at V and 5 bases at J; junction bases unmatched: 10. CDR3 length equals 15 residues. The germline gives CDR1 SGHAT, CDR2 FQDESV (reference sequence). The full variable domain, with the rest looked up from reference TRBV11-1 and TRBJ1-1, is EAEVAQSPRYKITEKSQAVAFWCDPISGHATLYWYRQILGQGPELLVQFQDESVVDDSQLPKDRFSAERLKGVDSTLKIQPAELGDSAMYLCASSSGDRGETEAFFGQGTRLTVV.

The chain uses TRBV9 and TRBJ1-4, with a tentative D call TRBD1 (6 bases). The CDR3 spans 15 residues. CDR1 SGDLS and CDR2 YYNGEE come from the germline V gene. The V gene lost 0 bases and the J gene lost 5 bases, with 11 bases spanning the gap. In DNA form, the CDR3 reads TGTGCCAGCAGCGTAGAAGGACAGCCCAATGAAAAACTGTTTTTT. It specifies CASSVEGQPNEKLFF.

V and J are TRBV9 and TRBJ1-1; the D gene is possibly TRBD1 (6 bases). The germline V gene encodes CDR1 SGDLS and CDR2 YYNGEE. The CDR3 runs to 21 residues. V lost 6 bases and J 4 bases, leaving 37 bases between the germline ends. CDR3 amino acids: CASTPTEDSWILSVSSTEAFF. The CDR3 bases are TGTGCCAGCACCCCGACGGAGGACAGCTGGATACTGTCGGTTTCTTCCACTGAAGCTTTCTTT.

The V gene is TRBV15, the J gene TRBJ2-3; 11 bases fit TRBD2. Germline CDR1 and CDR2: LNHNV and YYDKDF (reference sequence). V shed 7 bases, J shed 4 bases, and the junction held 16 bases outside the gene matches. CDR3 length equals 18 residues. The CDR3 here is CATKKGWASGGLPDTQYF. DNA of the CDR3: TGTGCCACCAAAAAGGGGTGGGCTAGCGGGGGGTTGCCAGATACGCAGTATTTT.

This clone has only a few counts. The chain recombines TRBV2 with TRBJ2-1; no clear D gene. The V gene lost 0 bases and the J gene lost 10 bases, with 4 bases spanning the gap. The length of the CDR3 is 11 residues. Germline CDR1 SNHLY, CDR2 FYNNEI. As DNA, the CDR3 is TGTGCCAGCAGTGAAGCTCTGGAGCAGTTCTTC. It translates to CASSEALEQFF.

The J gene is TRBJ2-3, the V gene TRBV5-4, with TRBD2 as a possible D gene (6 bases). The CDR3 sequence is 15 residues long. CDR1 is SGHNT and CDR2 is YYREEE in the germline V gene (reference sequence). The germline V and J ends were trimmed by 1 base and 2 bases, with 11 bases remaining between them. The CDR3 sequence: CASSLLAGSTDTQYF. In DNA form, the CDR3 reads TGTGCCAGCAGCTTGTTGGCGGGATCCACAGATACGCAGTATTTT.

In its sample, this clone was seen once. This chain links TRBV10-1 with TRBJ1-1; 9 nucleotides match TRBD1. Losses at the gene ends were 2 bases for V and 3 bases for J; bases not matched to a gene: 4. The CDR3 extends over 15 amino acids. Per germline, CDR1 WNHNN and CDR2 SYGVQD (reference sequence). CDR3 coding DNA: TGCGCCAGCAGTGAGATAGGGACAGGGTACACTGAAGCTTTCTTT. It specifies CASSEIGTGYTEAFF.

The genes are TRBV5-4 and TRBJ2-5; the D gene is possibly TRBD2 (6 bases). The ends were cut back, 6 bases at V and 0 bases at J, with 18 bases in the middle. Germline V gives CDR1 SGHNT, CDR2 YYREEE (reference sequence). This CDR3 contains 16 residues. The CDR3 here is CASTRGAGAHQETQYF. The CDR3 DNA reads as TGTGCCAGCACCCGGGGAGCGGGTGCGCACCAAGAGACCCAGTACTTC.

The J gene is TRBJ2-3, the V gene TRBV10-3, with 9 bases lining up with TRBD2. V was clipped by 7 bases and J by 1 base; unmatched bases: 6. CDR1 and CDR2 from the germline V gene are ENHRY and SYGVKD. The CDR3 spans 15 residues. The DNA for the CDR3 is TGTGCCATCAAGGCGGGGGGGCCAGGCACAGATACGCAGTATTTT. It yields the protein CAIKAGGPGTDTQYF.

This chain uses TRBV15 with TRBJ1-6; unclear D gene. V lost 0 bases, J lost 9 bases, and 6 bases lay in between. Germline V CDR1 and CDR2: LNHNV, YYDKDF (reference sequence). This CDR3 has 13 residues. The CDR3 region has the DNA TGTGCCACCAGCAGAGACAGGATTTCACCCCTCCACTTT. It specifies CATSRDRISPLHF.

The chain combines TRBV5-8 with TRBJ1-5; 7 positions match TRBD1. Germline V CDR1 and CDR2: SGHTS, YDEGEE. The CDR3 has 16 amino acids. Trimming cost V 4 bases and J 5 bases; bases outside gene matches: 12. CDR3 nucleotides: TGTGCCAGCAGCCCACAAGCGGGACAGAACTATCAGCCCCAGCATTTT. Translation: CASSPQAGQNYQPQHF.

The chain has TRBV7-6 and TRBJ2-2; weak D call: TRBD1 (5 bases). Germline CDR1 reads SGHVS; CDR2 reads FNYEAQ. The CDR3 length is 15 residues. V lost 5 bases and J lost 5, with 15 bases in between. This chain's CDR3 is CASSRWPGMTGELFF. For the CDR3, the DNA is TGTGCCAGCAGCCGATGGCCAGGGATGACCGGGGAGCTGTTTTTT. The full variable domain, with the rest looked up from reference TRBV7-6 and TRBJ2-2, is GAGVSQSPRYKVTKRGQDVALRCDPISGHVSLYWYRQALGQGPEFLTYFNYEAQQDKSGLPNDRFSAERPEGSISTLTIQRTEQRDSAMYRCASSRWPGMTGELFFGEGSRLTVL.

As to this clone: One end of the junction is discordant with germline, which a read error may explain. V usage is TRBV7-7 and J usage is TRBJ1-4; TRBD1 agrees at 11 bases. Germline-derived CDR1 and CDR2 are SSHAT and FNYEAQ (reference sequence). The CDR3 is 16 residues long. CDR3 in DNA: TGTGCTAGCAGCTCCGGGACAGGGGGACCTAATGAAAAACTGTTTTTT. It is translated as CASSSGTGGPNEKLFF.

The chain recombines TRBV6-1 with TRBJ2-3; maybe TRBD1 (6 bases). This CDR3 has 15 residues. Per germline, CDR1 MNHNS and CDR2 SASEGT. Trimming pared 1 base from V and 2 bases from J, leaving 10 bases between. The CDR3 DNA sequence: TGTGCCAGCAGTGAAGGGGGACACCCCACAGATACGCAGTATTTT. Its translation: CASSEGGHPTDTQYF.

The chain combines TRBV5-1 with TRBJ2-1; D might be TRBD2 (6 bases). The CDR3 length is 15 residues. The germline V and J ends were trimmed by 0 bases and 6 bases, with 13 bases remaining between them. Germline V gene data show CDR1 as SGHRS and CDR2 as YFSETQ. The CDR3 DNA follows: TGCGCCAGCAGCTTGGCGGGGGTATCGTCCAATGAGCAGTTCTTC. Translated, it gives CASSLAGVSSNEQFF.

The chain carries TRBV9 and TRBJ1-1; D possibly corresponds to TRBD1 (6 bases). The length of the CDR3 is 14 residues. Germline V lookup: CDR1 SGDLS, CDR2 YYNGEE. Trimming took off 1 base at V and 0 bases at J, with 7 bases between the two ends. The CDR3 nucleotides are TGTGCCAGCAGCGTACAGGGGATGAACACTGAAGCTTTCTTT. Translated: CASSVQGMNTEAFF.

The rearrangement links TRBV6-5 to TRBJ2-3; maybe TRBD1 (5 bases). CDR3 size: 14 residues. The V and J ends lost 9 bases and 4 bases respectively, with 17 bases between them. Germline CDR1 and CDR2: MNHEY and SVGAGI. In DNA form, the CDR3 reads TGTGCCAGGGTCCTAGAACAGGATCCAGATACGCAGTATTTT. It specifies CARVLEQDPDTQYF.